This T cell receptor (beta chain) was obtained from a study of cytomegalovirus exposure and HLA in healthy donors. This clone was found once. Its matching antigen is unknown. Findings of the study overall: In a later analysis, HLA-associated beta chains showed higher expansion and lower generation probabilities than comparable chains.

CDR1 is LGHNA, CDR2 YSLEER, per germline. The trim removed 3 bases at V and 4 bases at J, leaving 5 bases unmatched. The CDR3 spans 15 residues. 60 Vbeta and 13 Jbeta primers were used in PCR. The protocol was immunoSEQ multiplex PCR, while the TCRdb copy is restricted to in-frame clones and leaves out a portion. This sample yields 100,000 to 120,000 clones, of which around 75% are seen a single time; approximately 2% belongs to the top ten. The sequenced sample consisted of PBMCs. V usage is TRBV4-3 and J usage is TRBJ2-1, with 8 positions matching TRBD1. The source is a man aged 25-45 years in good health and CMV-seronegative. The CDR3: CASSQSQGAYNEQFF. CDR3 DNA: TGCGCCAGCAGCCAGTCCCAGGGGGCGTACAATGAGCAGTTCTTC.